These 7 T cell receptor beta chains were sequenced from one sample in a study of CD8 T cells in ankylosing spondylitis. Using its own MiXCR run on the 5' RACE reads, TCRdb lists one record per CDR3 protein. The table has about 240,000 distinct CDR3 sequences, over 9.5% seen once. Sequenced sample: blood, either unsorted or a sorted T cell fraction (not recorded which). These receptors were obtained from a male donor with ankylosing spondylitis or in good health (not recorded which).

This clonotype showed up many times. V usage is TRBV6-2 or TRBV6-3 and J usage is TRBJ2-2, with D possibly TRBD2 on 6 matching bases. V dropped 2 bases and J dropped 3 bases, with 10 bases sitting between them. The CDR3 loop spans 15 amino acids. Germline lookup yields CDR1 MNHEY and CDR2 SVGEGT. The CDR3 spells CASSYGASDTGELFF. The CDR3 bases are TGTGCCAGCAGTTACGGGGCTAGCGACACCGGGGAGCTGTTTTTT.

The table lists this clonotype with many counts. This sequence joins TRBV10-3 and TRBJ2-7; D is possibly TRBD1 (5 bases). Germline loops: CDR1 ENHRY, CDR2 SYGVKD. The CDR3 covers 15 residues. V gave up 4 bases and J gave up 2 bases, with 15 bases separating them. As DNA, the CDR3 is TGTGCCATCAGTGCGACAGCGAGCAAAGCCTACGAGCAGTACTTC. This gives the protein CAISATASKAYEQYF.

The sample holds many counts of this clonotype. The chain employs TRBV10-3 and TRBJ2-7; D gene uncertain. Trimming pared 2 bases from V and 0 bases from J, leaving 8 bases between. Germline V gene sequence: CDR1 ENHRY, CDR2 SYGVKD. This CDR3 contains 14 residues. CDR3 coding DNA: TGTGCCATCAGTGAGAGGGTTAGCTCCTACGAGCAGTACTTC. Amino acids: CAISERVSSYEQYF.

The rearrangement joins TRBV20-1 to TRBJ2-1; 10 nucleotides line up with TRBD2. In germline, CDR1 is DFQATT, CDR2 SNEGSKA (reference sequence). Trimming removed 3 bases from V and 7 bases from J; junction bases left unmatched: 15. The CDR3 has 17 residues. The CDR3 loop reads CSASGPKGLADGNEQFF. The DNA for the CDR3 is TGCAGTGCTAGCGGCCCGAAAGGACTAGCGGACGGGAATGAGCAGTTCTTC.

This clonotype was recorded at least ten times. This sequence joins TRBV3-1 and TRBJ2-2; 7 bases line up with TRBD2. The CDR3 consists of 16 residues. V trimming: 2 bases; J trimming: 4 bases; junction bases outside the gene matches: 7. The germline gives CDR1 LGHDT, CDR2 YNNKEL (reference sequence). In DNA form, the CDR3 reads TGTGCCAGCAGCCAAAGGGGAGGGAGCGGCACCGGGGAGCTGTTTTTT. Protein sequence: CASSQRGGSGTGELFF.

The CDR3 reads CAWSVRGYITEAFF. In DNA form, the CDR3 reads TGTGCCTGGAGTGTACGCGGGTACATCACTGAAGCTTTCTTT. The V gene is TRBV30, the J gene TRBJ1-1; D unclear. The CDR3 runs to 14 residues. Trimming removed 0 bases from V and 4 bases from J, with 12 bases in between. Germline lookup yields CDR1 GTSNPN and CDR2 SVGIG (reference sequence). Combining the CDR3 with reference TRBV30 and TRBJ1-1 gives the whole variable domain SQTIHQWPATLVQPVGSPLSLECTVEGTSNPNLYWYRQAAGRGLQLLFYSVGIGQISSEVPQNLSASRPQDRQFILSSKKLLLSDSGFYLCAWSVRGYITEAFFGQGTRLTVV.

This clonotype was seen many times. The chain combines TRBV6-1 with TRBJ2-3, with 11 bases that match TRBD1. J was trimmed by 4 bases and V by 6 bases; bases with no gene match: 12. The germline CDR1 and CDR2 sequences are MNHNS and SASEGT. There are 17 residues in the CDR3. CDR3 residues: CASRRFPGQGVADTQYF. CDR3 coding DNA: TGTGCCAGCAGGCGATTCCCGGGACAGGGGGTGGCAGATACGCAGTATTTT.